These 32 T cell receptor beta chains came from one sample sequenced in a study of T-cell memory formation after mild COVID-19. TCRdb ran MiXCR on the 5' RACE reads and lists one entry per CDR3 protein. The table lists about 350,000 distinct CDR3 sequences, around 15% of them singletons, with around a fifth in the top ten. The sample taken for sequencing was PBMCs or a T cell subset sorted from them (not recorded which). The receptor set was obtained from a man aged 18 to 29 who had mild COVID-19 (a few samples of this study predate the infection). Cell type and time point are not known.

This clonotype was found a few times. The genes are TRBV9 and TRBJ2-1, with 7 nucleotides matching TRBD1. This CDR3 is 14 amino acids long. V dropped 3 bases and J dropped 5; count of bases not matched to a gene: 5. Germline CDR1 reads SGDLS; CDR2 reads YYNGEE. CDR3 sequence: CASSAGQAHNEQFF. The CDR3 region has the DNA TGTGCCAGCAGCGCCGGACAGGCCCACAATGAGCAGTTCTTC. Drawing the rest from reference TRBV9 and TRBJ2-1, the complete variable domain is DSGVTQTPKHLITATGQRVTLRCSPRSGDLSVYWYQQSLDQGLQFLIQYYNGEERAKGNILERFSAQQFPDLHSELNLSSLELGDSALYFCASSAGQAHNEQFFGPGTRLTVL.

The gene calls are TRBV4-2 and TRBJ2-3, with 7 bases identical to TRBD2. The ends lost 2 bases at V and 0 bases at J; junction bases unmatched: 5. The CDR3 extends over 16 amino acids. Germline V gives CDR1 LGHNA, CDR2 YNFKEQ. In DNA, the CDR3 is TGTGCCAGCAGCCAAAGCGGGGCGCTTAGCACAGATACGCAGTATTTT. This translates into CASSQSGALSTDTQYF.

The table lists this clonotype with a few counts. The chain has TRBV5-1 and TRBJ2-1, with 10 bases lining up with TRBD1. This CDR3 spans 20 amino acids. The V gene's germline CDR1 is SGHRS and CDR2 YFSETQ. V shed 8 bases and J 0 bases; nucleotides not matched to a gene: 20. CDR3 coding DNA: TGCGCCAGGACGCCGGGACAGGGGAGCGGGGCGCGCTCCTCCTACAATGAGCAGTTCTTC. Translated, it gives CARTPGQGSGARSSYNEQFF. Variable domain in full (rest from reference TRBV5-1 and TRBJ2-1): KAGVTQTPRYLIKTRGQQVTLSCSPISGHRSVSWYQQTPGQGLQFLFEYFSETQRNKGNFPGRFSGRQFSNSRSEMNVSTLELGDSALYLCARTPGQGSGARSSYNEQFFGPGTRLTVL.

This clonotype was found a few times. The chain employs TRBV7-6 and TRBJ2-5; D unclear. V lost 1 base and J 4 bases, leaving 13 bases between the germline ends. Per the germline V gene, CDR1 is SGHVS and CDR2 is FNYEAQ. The CDR3 length is 15 residues. The CDR3 sequence is CASSLDGGVAETQYF. CDR3 in DNA: TGTGCCAGCAGCTTAGACGGTGGGGTAGCAGAGACCCAGTACTTC.

This chain links TRBV7-2 with TRBJ2-7, with TRBD1 identical over 7 bases. Germline assignment: CDR1 SGHTA and CDR2 FQGNSA. V was pared by 2 bases and J by 2 bases, with 3 bases of the junction left unmatched. CDR3 size: 14 residues. This CDR3 reads CASSLSGGPYEQYF. Here the CDR3 DNA reads TGTGCCAGCAGCTTATCAGGGGGACCCTACGAGCAGTACTTC.

This clonotype was seen more than once but under ten times. This rearrangement joins TRBV5-5 to TRBJ1-2; weak D call: TRBD1 (6 bases). V was pared by 5 bases and J by 4 bases, with 15 bases between. Looked up from germline, CDR1 is SGHKS and CDR2 is YYEKEE (reference sequence). This CDR3 has 14 amino acids. DNA for the CDR3: TGTGCCAGCAGGGCGGTAACAGGGATCTATGGCTACACCTTC. This translates into CASRAVTGIYGYTF.

V is TRBV4-3 and J is TRBJ1-6; TRBD1 matches 12 bases. This CDR3 comprises 16 residues. CDR1 is LGHNA, CDR2 YSLEER, per germline. Trimming removed 3 bases from V and 10 bases from J; junction bases left unmatched: 7. CDR3 bases: TGCGCCAGCAGCCAGGGACAGGGGGCAACGTTGTCACCCCTCCACTTT. It codes for CASSQGQGATLSPLHF.

The chain recombines TRBV7-2 with TRBJ1-6; possibly TRBD1 for D (5 bases). With 4 bases removed from V and 8 bases from J, the gap between germline ends came to 12 bases. CDR3 length equals 14 residues. The germline V gene has CDR1 SGHTA and CDR2 FQGNSA. The CDR3 loop reads CASSSGALDSPLHF. CDR3 bases: TGTGCCAGCAGCTCCGGGGCGCTGGATTCACCCCTCCACTTT. Filled out from reference TRBV7-2 and TRBJ1-6, the complete variable domain reads GAGVSQSPSNKVTEKGKDVELRCDPISGHTALYWYRQSLGQGLEFLIYFQGNSAPDKSGLPSDRFSAERTGGSVSTLTIQRTQQEDSAVYLCASSSGALDSPLHFGNGTRLTVT.

This rearrangement joins TRBV19 to TRBJ1-1; no firm D call. The CDR3 runs to 14 residues. Trimming left V 2 bases short and J 3 bases short, with 10 bases between. The V gene's germline CDR1 is LNHDA and CDR2 SQIVND (reference sequence). The CDR3 loop is CASSILGSDTEAFF. CDR3 nucleotides: TGTGCCAGTAGTATACTGGGAAGTGACACTGAAGCTTTCTTT.

The gene calls are TRBV7-8 and TRBJ2-7; D not certain. Germline assignment: CDR1 SGHVS and CDR2 FQNEAQ. V gave up 7 bases and J gave up 3 bases, with 10 bases separating them. The CDR3 has 12 amino acids. CDR3 sequence (DNA): TGTGCCAGCAACGCACCTAGCTACGAGCAGTACGTC. Protein sequence: CASNAPSYEQYV.

This chain links TRBV28 with TRBJ1-5, with D hard to call. Trimming removed 3 bases from V and 2 bases from J, with 11 bases in between. The germline V gene encodes CDR1 MDHEN and CDR2 SYDVKM. CDR3 length: 15 residues. CDR3: CASSFYLLGNQPQHF. DNA of the CDR3: TGTGCCAGCAGTTTTTATCTATTGGGCAATCAGCCCCAGCATTTT.

This clonotype was picked up many times. V gene TRBV3-1 combines with J gene TRBJ2-5, with TRBD2 matching 7 bases. Trimming at V came to 5 bases and at J to 3 bases, leaving 6 bases not matched to a gene. The CDR3 contains 14 residues. Per the germline V gene, CDR1 is LGHDT and CDR2 is YNNKEL (reference sequence). The CDR3 loop reads CASSTLAAEETQYF. CDR3 nucleotides: TGTGCCAGCAGCACCCTAGCGGCTGAAGAGACCCAGTACTTC.

CDR3 sequence (DNA): TGTGCCAGCAGCCCAAGGGTAGGCGGATATAGCAATCAGCCCCAGCATTTT. This codes for CASSPRVGGYSNQPQHF. The chain is built from TRBV6-5 and TRBJ1-5; D call uncertain. CDR3 size: 17 residues. Between the trimmed V and J ends, which lost 6 bases and 0 bases, there was a span of 18 bases. CDR1 and CDR2 from the germline V gene are MNHEY and SVGAGI.

This clonotype was detected only a few times. The chain employs TRBV7-2 and TRBJ2-5, with D tentatively TRBD1 (6 bases). The CDR3 consists of 13 residues. Germline V gene sequence: CDR1 SGHTA, CDR2 FQGNSA. The V and J ends lost 6 bases and 5 bases respectively, with 13 bases between them. The CDR3: CASRQGNKETQYF. DNA of the CDR3: TGTGCCAGCAGACAGGGTAACAAGGAGACCCAGTACTTC. Filled out from reference TRBV7-2 and TRBJ2-5, the complete variable domain reads GAGVSQSPSNKVTEKGKDVELRCDPISGHTALYWYRQSLGQGLEFLIYFQGNSAPDKSGLPSDRFSAERTGGSVSTLTIQRTQQEDSAVYLCASRQGNKETQYFGPGTRLLVL.

This clonotype was detected only a few times. This chain joins TRBV27 and TRBJ2-3; 7 bases align to TRBD1. The CDR3 covers 14 residues. From germline, CDR1 is MNHEY and CDR2 SMNVEV (reference sequence). Trimming at V came to 5 bases and at J to 4 bases, leaving 6 bases not matched to a gene. The CDR3 is CASSIRDSADTQYF. The CDR3 DNA reads TGTGCCAGCAGTATCCGGGACAGTGCAGATACGCAGTATTTT.

This clonotype was detected only a few times. This sequence joins TRBV3-1 and TRBJ2-7, with 11 bases identical to TRBD2. From germline, CDR1 is LGHDT and CDR2 YNNKEL (reference sequence). The CDR3 runs to 15 residues. V shed 4 bases, J shed 1 base, and the junction held 3 bases outside the gene matches. CDR3 nucleotides: TGTGCCAGCAGCCTAAGACTAGCGGGGTCCTACGAGCAGTACTTC. Protein: CASSLRLAGSYEQYF.

This clonotype was detected ten times or more. A junction end diverges from the germline sequence, so it may reflect a read error. The chain recombines TRBV20-1 with TRBJ2-3; 12 nucleotides align to TRBD2. CDR3 size: 15 residues. Germline CDR1 reads DFQATT; CDR2 reads SNEGSKA (reference sequence). The CDR3 DNA reads as TGCAGTGCTCCACTAGCGGGGGGCAGCAGAGATACGCAGTATTTT. Its protein is CSAPLAGGSRDTQYF.

This clonotype turned up a few times. The chain couples TRBV28 to TRBJ1-2, with D hard to call. The germline V gene encodes CDR1 MDHEN and CDR2 SYDVKM. V lost 6 bases, J lost 8 bases, and 10 bases lay in between. CDR3 size: 11 residues. This CDR3 is CASSTTQGYTF. The CDR3, as DNA: TGTGCCAGCAGCACCACCCAGGGCTACACCTTC.

The rearrangement joins TRBV5-4 to TRBJ2-1, with 9 positions matching TRBD2. The junction had 9 bases not matched to a gene; V was cut back by 3 bases and J by 8 bases. The CDR3 covers 15 residues. Germline values: CDR1 SGHNT, CDR2 YYREEE (reference sequence). CDR3 nucleotide sequence: TGTGCCAGCAGCTCCACTAGCGGGCGTGGGGATGAGCAGTTCTTC. Its translation: CASSSTSGRGDEQFF.

This clonotype was detected only a few times. The chain links TRBV27 to TRBJ1-2, with 10 positions matching TRBD1. CDR1 MNHEY and CDR2 SMNVEV come from the germline V gene (reference sequence). This CDR3 comprises 14 residues. Trimming at V came to 3 bases and at J to 6 bases, leaving 4 bases not matched to a gene. The CDR3 sequence: CASSFGDRGHGYTF. In nucleotides, the CDR3 is TGTGCCAGCAGTTTTGGGGACAGGGGACATGGCTACACCTTC.

This clonotype was seen at least ten times. The chain employs TRBV11-2 and TRBJ1-1; D gene unclear. Per germline, CDR1 SGHAT and CDR2 FQNNGV. Trimming removed 6 bases at V and 5 bases at J, with 7 bases between. This CDR3 has 11 residues. CDR3 sequence (DNA): TGTGCCAGCAGACGGGGTACTGAAGCTTTCTTT. Its translation is CASRRGTEAFF.

The chain is built from TRBV12-3 or TRBV12-4 and TRBJ1-2, with D hard to call. There are 10 residues in the CDR3. Trimming took 8 bases from V and 4 from J, leaving 5 bases between them. The CDR3 region is CASRGYGYTF. The CDR3 DNA reads as TGTGCCAGCCGAGGCTATGGCTACACCTTC.

There are a few counts of this clonotype. The chain carries TRBV4-2 and TRBJ1-2, with a tentative D call TRBD1 (5 bases). Per germline, CDR1 LGHNA and CDR2 YNFKEQ. There are 17 residues in the CDR3. Trimming removed 0 bases from V and 5 bases from J, with 19 bases in between. CDR3 sequence reads: CASSQDIGAGTGYGYTF. Here the CDR3 DNA reads TGTGCCAGCAGCCAAGATATCGGGGCGGGGACTGGGTATGGCTACACCTTC.

This clonotype has just a few counts. The chain combines TRBV4-1 with TRBJ1-2; D call uncertain. Looked up from germline, CDR1 is MGHRA and CDR2 is YSYEKL. CDR3 size: 15 residues. Deletions cut 4 bases from V and 5 bases from J, with 17 bases between. The CDR3 DNA reads TGCGCCAGCAGCCGTTCCCCGGAGGGAGGGTATGGCTACACCTTC. It yields the protein CASSRSPEGGYGYTF.

This clonotype has a count of ten or more. The rearrangement links TRBV3-1 to TRBJ1-6; D ambiguous. This CDR3 has 15 amino acids. V was trimmed by 2 bases and J by 10 bases, leaving 15 bases between them. The germline V gene has CDR1 LGHDT and CDR2 YNNKEL (reference sequence). The CDR3 here is CASSQNEGGGSPLHF. CDR3 DNA sequence: TGTGCCAGCAGCCAAAACGAAGGAGGAGGCTCACCCCTCCACTTT.

CDR3 nucleotide sequence: TGTGCCAGCAGTTCCCGACGAGGGGGCTACACCTTC. As protein: CASSSRRGGYTF. The V call is TRBV27, the J call TRBJ1-2; no clear D gene. The length of the CDR3 is 12 residues. Germline V gene lookup returns CDR1 MNHEY and CDR2 SMNVEV (reference sequence). V lost 4 bases and J lost 8, with 11 bases in between.

This clonotype was observed many times. The V and J genes are TRBV4-3 and TRBJ2-3; possibly TRBD1 for D (6 bases). This CDR3 is 13 amino acids long. The germline V gene has CDR1 LGHNA and CDR2 YSLEER. Trimming shortened V by 3 bases and J by 5 bases, and 9 bases separated the two germline ends. The CDR3 here is CASSQHRVDTQYF. The CDR3, as DNA: TGCGCCAGCAGCCAGCACAGGGTAGATACGCAGTATTTT.

This clonotype has a handful of counts. This chain connects TRBV7-6 to TRBJ2-3; tentatively, D is TRBD1 or TRBD2 (5 bases each). The CDR3 has 15 residues. V shed 5 bases and J shed 4 bases, with 16 bases lying between them. Germline CDR1 is SGHVS and CDR2 is FNYEAQ. The CDR3 nucleotides are TGTGCCAGCAGCGACCGGGACCGGGCGGCAGATACGCAGTATTTT. It is translated as CASSDRDRAADTQYF.

This rearrangement joins TRBV24-1 to TRBJ2-1, with TRBD2 matching 9 bases. With 6 bases clipped from V and 7 bases from J, the junction kept 12 bases outside the gene matches. This CDR3 contains 16 residues. The germline gives CDR1 KGHDR, CDR2 SFDVKD. The CDR3 region is CATSPPGAGGLNEQFF. CDR3 in DNA: TGTGCCACCAGTCCACCCGGGGCGGGGGGGCTTAATGAGCAGTTCTTC.

This chain connects TRBV20-1 to TRBJ2-5; the match to TRBD2 covers 10 bases. Losses at the gene ends were 3 bases for V and 4 bases for J; bases not matched to a gene: 5. The germline V gene encodes CDR1 DFQATT and CDR2 SNEGSKA (reference sequence). CDR3 length equals 14 residues. CDR3 DNA sequence: TGCAGTGCTAGCCCCGTAGCGGGGGGAGAGACCCAGTACTTC. It codes for CSASPVAGGETQYF.

This clonotype was seen only a few times. The chain recombines TRBV5-1 with TRBJ1-5; a possible D gene is TRBD1 (5 bases). Looked up from germline, CDR1 is SGHRS and CDR2 is YFSETQ. The V and J ends lost 5 bases and 6 bases respectively, with 12 bases between them. This CDR3 has 13 residues. The CDR3 loop is CASRRDVGQPQHF. The DNA of the CDR3 is TGCGCCAGCAGGCGGGACGTCGGTCAGCCCCAGCATTTT.

The gene calls are TRBV7-7 and TRBJ2-5; 7 bases match TRBD1. V was clipped by 5 bases and J by 0 bases; unmatched bases: 9. Germline values: CDR1 SSHAT, CDR2 FNYEAQ (reference sequence). CDR3 size: 16 residues. The CDR3 reads CASSPSTGFHQETQYF. The DNA for the CDR3 is TGTGCCAGCAGCCCCTCGACAGGGTTCCACCAAGAGACCCAGTACTTC. Based on the CDR3 plus reference TRBV7-7 and TRBJ2-5, the full variable domain is GAGVSQSPRYKVTKRGQDVTLRCDPISSHATLYWYQQALGQGPEFLTYFNYEAQPDKSGLPSDRFSAERPEGSISTLTIQRTEQRDSAMYRCASSPSTGFHQETQYFGPGTRLLVL.